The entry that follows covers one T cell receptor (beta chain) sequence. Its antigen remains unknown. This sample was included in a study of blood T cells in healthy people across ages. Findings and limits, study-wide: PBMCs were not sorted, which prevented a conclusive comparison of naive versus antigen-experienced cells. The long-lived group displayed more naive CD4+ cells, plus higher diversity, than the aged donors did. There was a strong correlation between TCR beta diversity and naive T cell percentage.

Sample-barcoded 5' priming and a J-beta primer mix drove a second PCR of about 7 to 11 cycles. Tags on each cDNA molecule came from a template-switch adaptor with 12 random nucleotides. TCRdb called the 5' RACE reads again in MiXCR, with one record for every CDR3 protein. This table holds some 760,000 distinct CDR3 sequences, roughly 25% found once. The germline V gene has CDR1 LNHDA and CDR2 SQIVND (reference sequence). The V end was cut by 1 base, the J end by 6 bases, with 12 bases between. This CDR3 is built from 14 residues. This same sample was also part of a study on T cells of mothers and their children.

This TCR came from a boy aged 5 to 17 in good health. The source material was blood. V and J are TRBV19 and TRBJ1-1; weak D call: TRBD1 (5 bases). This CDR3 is CASSIGGIDAEAFF. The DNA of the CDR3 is TGTGCCAGTAGTATAGGGGGGATTGACGCTGAAGCTTTCTTT.